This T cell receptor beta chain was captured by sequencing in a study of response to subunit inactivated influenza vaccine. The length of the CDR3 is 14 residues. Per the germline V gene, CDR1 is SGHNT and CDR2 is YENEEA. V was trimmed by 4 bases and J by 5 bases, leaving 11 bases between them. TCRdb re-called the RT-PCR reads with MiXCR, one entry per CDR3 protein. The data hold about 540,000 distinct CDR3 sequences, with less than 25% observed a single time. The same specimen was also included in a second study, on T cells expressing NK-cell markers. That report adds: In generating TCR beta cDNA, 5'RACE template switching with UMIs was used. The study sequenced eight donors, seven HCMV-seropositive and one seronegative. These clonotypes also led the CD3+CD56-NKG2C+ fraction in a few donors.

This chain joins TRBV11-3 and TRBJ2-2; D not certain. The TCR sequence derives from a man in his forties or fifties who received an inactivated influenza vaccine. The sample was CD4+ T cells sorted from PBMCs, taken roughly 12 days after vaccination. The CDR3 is CASSSQTGTGELFF. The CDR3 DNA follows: TGTGCCAGCAGCTCGCAGACGGGTACCGGGGAGCTGTTTTTT.